Below are 4 T cell receptor beta chains sequenced from a single sample in a study of T cell responses to AZD1222 COVID-19 vaccine (dated by TCRdb to the early 2020s). The meaning of the sample's time point label: baseline before first vaccination. The treatment or condition label here, explained by the study, means: meningococcal conjugate vaccine given as trial control. The method behind the library was the immunoSEQ multiplex PCR assay. As stored in TCRdb, this immuneACCESS dataset retains in-frame rearrangements with V and J assigned. A fraction of the clones does not appear; measured against another copy, unresolved V genes explain less than half of the discrepancy, and the remainder lacks a known reason. In this sample the table shows some 87,000 clones, about 90% of which occur a single time. Roughly 5% of the sample rests with the top ten. The sample in question was peripheral blood, obtained on day 0 of MenACWY control vaccination. The receptors originated from an adult in good health.

This sequence joins TRBV4-1 and TRBJ2-7; tentatively, D is TRBD2 (6 bases). The CDR3 runs 17 residues. Germline-derived CDR1 and CDR2 are MGHRA and YSYEKL. V lost 1 base to trimming and J lost 2 bases, with 18 bases between them. The CDR3 region has the DNA TGCGCCAGCAGCCAAGGATATAGCGGTGGGGACGCCTACGAGCAGTACTTC. It encodes CASSQGYSGGDAYEQYF.

This rearrangement joins TRBV20-1 to TRBJ1-2; no clear D. This CDR3 region has 10 residues. V lost 6 bases and J 3 bases, leaving 5 bases between the germline ends. Germline V gives CDR1 DFQATT, CDR2 SNEGSKA (reference sequence). The CDR3, as DNA: TGCAGTGCCTGGGACTATGGCTACACCTTC. This sequence encodes CSAWDYGYTF.

V is TRBV5-1 and J is TRBJ2-1, with 13 nucleotides matching TRBD2. Trimming removed 0 bases from V and 4 bases from J; junction bases left unmatched: 1. Per germline, CDR1 SGHRS and CDR2 YFSETQ. This CDR3 region has 16 residues. Written as DNA, the CDR3 is TGCGCCAGCAGCTTGGGACTAGCGGGAGGATACAATGAGCAGTTCTTC. Amino acids: CASSLGLAGGYNEQFF. The whole variable domain, filled in from reference TRBV5-1 and TRBJ2-1, reads KAGVTQTPRYLIKTRGQQVTLSCSPISGHRSVSWYQQTPGQGLQFLFEYFSETQRNKGNFPGRFSGRQFSNSRSEMNVSTLELGDSALYLCASSLGLAGGYNEQFFGPGTRLTVL.

J is TRBJ1-1 and V is TRBV6-6; D is undetermined. CDR1 and CDR2 from the germline V gene are MNHNY and SVGAGI (reference sequence). V was clipped by 5 bases and J by 7 bases, with 14 bases between them. This CDR3 contains 13 residues. In nucleotides, the CDR3 is TGTGCCAGCAGTATGAATGGCGTTCATGAAGCTTTCTTT. This translates into CASSMNGVHEAFF.